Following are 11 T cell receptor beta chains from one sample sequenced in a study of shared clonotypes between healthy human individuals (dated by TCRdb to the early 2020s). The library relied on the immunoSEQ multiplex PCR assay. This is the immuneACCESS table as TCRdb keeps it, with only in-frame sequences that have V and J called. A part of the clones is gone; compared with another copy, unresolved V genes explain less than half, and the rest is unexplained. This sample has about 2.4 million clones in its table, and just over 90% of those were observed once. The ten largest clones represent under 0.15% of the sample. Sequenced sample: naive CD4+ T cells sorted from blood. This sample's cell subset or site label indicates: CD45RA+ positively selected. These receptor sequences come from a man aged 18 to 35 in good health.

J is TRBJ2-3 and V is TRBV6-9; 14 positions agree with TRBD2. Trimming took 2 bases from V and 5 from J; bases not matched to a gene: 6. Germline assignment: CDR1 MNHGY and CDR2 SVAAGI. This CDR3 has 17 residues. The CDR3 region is CASSYTATSGGGDTQYF. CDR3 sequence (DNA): TGTGCCAGCAGTTATACCGCGACTAGCGGGGGGGGAGATACGCAGTATTTT.

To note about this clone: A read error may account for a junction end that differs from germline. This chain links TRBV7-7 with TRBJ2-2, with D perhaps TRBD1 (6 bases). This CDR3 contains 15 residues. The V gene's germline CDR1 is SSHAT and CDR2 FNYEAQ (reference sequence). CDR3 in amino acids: CASSSRGPNTGELFF. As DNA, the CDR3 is TGTGCTAGCAGCTCCAGGGGCCCGAACACCGGGGAGCTGTTTTTT.

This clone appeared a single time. The CDR3 region is CASSPPGAGGYETQYF. Written as DNA, the CDR3 is TGTGCCAGCAGCCCCCCCGGGGCGGGAGGGTACGAGACCCAGTACTTC. This sequence joins TRBV14 and TRBJ2-5; 9 positions match TRBD2. The CDR3 totals 16 residues. Germline loops: CDR1 SGHDN, CDR2 FVKESK. With V trimmed by 4 bases and J by 5 bases, 11 bases remained unmatched.

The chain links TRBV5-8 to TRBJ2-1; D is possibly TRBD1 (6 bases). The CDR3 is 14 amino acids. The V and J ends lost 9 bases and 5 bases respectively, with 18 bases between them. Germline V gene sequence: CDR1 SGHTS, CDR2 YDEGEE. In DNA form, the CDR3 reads TGTGCCAAGAACCACAGGGCTGCTCACAATGAGCAGTTCTTC. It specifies CAKNHRAAHNEQFF.

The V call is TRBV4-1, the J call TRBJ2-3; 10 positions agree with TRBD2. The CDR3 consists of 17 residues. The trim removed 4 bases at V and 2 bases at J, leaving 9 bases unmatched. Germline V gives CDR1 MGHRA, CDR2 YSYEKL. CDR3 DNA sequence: TGCGCCAGCAGCCTCCGTATAGCGGGGGGCTACACAGATACGCAGTATTTT. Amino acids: CASSLRIAGGYTDTQYF.

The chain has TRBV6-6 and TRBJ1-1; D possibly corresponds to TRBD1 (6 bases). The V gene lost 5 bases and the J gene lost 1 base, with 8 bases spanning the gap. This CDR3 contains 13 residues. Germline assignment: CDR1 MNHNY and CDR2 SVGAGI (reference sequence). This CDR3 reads CASSQGQNTEAFF. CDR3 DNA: TGTGCCAGCAGTCAGGGACAGAACACTGAAGCTTTCTTT.

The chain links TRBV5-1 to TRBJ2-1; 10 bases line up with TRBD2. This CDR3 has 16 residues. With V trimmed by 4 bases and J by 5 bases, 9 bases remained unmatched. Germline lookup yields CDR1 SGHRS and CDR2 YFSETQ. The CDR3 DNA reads TGCGCCAGCAGCACCCAGCGGGGGGGCCTCCACAATGAGCAGTTCTTC. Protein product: CASSTQRGGLHNEQFF.

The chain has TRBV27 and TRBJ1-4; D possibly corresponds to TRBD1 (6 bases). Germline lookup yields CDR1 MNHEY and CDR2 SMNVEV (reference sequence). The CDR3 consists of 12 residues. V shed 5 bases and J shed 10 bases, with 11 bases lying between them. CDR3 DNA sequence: TGTGCCAGCAGTCCCAACAGGGTAAAACTGTTTTTT. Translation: CASSPNRVKLFF.

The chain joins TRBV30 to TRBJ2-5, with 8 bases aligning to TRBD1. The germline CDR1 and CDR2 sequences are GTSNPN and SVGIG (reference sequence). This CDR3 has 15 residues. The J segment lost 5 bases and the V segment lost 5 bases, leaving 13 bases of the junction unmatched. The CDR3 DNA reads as TGTGCCTGGTACCGGTCCGGGACAGGCGTCGAGACCCAGTACTTC. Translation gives CAWYRSGTGVETQYF.

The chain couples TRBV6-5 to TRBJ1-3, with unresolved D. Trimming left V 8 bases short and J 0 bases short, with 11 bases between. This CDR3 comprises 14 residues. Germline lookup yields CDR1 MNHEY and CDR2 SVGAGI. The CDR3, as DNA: TGTGCCAGCTGGGCAGGCGCCTCTGGAAACACCATATATTTT. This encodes CASWAGASGNTIYF.

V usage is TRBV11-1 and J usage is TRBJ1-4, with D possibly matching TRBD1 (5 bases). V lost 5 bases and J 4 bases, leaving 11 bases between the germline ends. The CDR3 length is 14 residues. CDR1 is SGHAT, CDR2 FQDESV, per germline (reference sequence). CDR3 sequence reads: CASSPDRINEKLFF. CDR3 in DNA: TGTGCCAGCAGCCCCGACAGAATTAATGAAAAACTGTTTTTT.